Below, 7 T cell receptor beta chains from the same sample are listed, as sequenced in a study of T cell changes during pregnancy in multiple sclerosis. TCRdb keeps only in-frame clones here, not all; method: immunoSEQ multiplex PCR. Of roughly 13,000 clones listed, approximately 95% are singletons. Sequenced material: peripheral blood, taken in the second trimester of pregnancy. All receptors derive from a female donor in good health, enrolled as a control in a pregnancy study.

This clone has a handful of counts. The chain combines TRBV7-8 with TRBJ1-2; 9 bases fit TRBD1. The CDR3 totals 17 residues. The trim removed 4 bases at V and 1 base at J, leaving 10 bases unmatched. Germline values: CDR1 SGHVS, CDR2 FQNEAQ. The CDR3 DNA reads TGTGCCAGCAGCTCCCCAATTCCGGGACAGGGTAACTATGGCTACACCTTC. As protein: CASSSPIPGQGNYGYTF.

The chain uses TRBV6-1 and TRBJ1-4, with D possibly being TRBD1 (5 bases). The germline gives CDR1 MNHNS, CDR2 SASEGT. V shed 2 bases and J shed 8 bases, with 18 bases lying between them. CDR3 length equals 16 residues. The CDR3 bases are TGTGCCAGCAGTGAAATGATAGACAGTCGGCGGGAAAAACTGTTTTTT. Its protein product is CASSEMIDSRREKLFF.

The chain links TRBV7-9 to TRBJ2-6; D is perhaps TRBD1 (5 bases). V was trimmed by 5 bases and J by 1 base, leaving 18 bases between them. This CDR3 is built from 18 residues. Germline loops: CDR1 SEHNR, CDR2 FQNEAQ (reference sequence). The CDR3 protein is CASSGRGRVWSGANVLTF. CDR3 nucleotide sequence: TGTGCCAGCAGCGGTAGGGGCAGGGTTTGGTCTGGGGCCAACGTCCTGACTTTC.

This clone was observed a handful of times. The CDR3, as DNA: TGTGCCAGCAGCTTACCAGGGGTCTCCTACGGCTACACCTTC. The encoded protein is CASSLPGVSYGYTF. This chain links TRBV5-4 with TRBJ1-2, with D possibly matching TRBD1 (6 bases). The CDR3 is made up of 14 amino acids. Germline V gene lookup returns CDR1 SGHNT and CDR2 YYREEE (reference sequence). Trimming cost V 2 bases and J 8 bases, with 16 bases left between them.

The rearrangement joins TRBV15 to TRBJ2-7; 7 nucleotides align to TRBD1. There are 15 residues in the CDR3. CDR1 and CDR2 from the germline V gene are LNHNV and YYDKDF (reference sequence). The V and J ends lost 0 bases and 6 bases, in that order; junction bases with no gene match: 8. The DNA for the CDR3 is TGTGCCACCAGCAGAGATCCGTACAGGGGTGGCGAGCAGTACTTC. Its translation: CATSRDPYRGGEQYF.

This chain connects TRBV25-1 to TRBJ2-2, with D hard to call. Germline V gives CDR1 MGHDK, CDR2 SYGVNS. The CDR3 runs to 11 residues. V lost 4 bases to trimming and J lost 6 bases, with 3 bases between them. The DNA of the CDR3 is TGTGCCAGCAGTGCCTCCGGGGAGCTGTTTTTT. Its protein product is CASSASGELFF.

The rearrangement uses TRBV7-2 and TRBJ2-2, with a tentative D call TRBD2 (6 bases). The V end was cut by 3 bases, the J end by 6 bases, with 14 bases between. Germline loops: CDR1 SGHTA, CDR2 FQGNSA. CDR3 length equals 15 residues. As DNA, the CDR3 is TGTGCCAGCAGCTTGATGGCGGGAAACGCCGGGGAGCTGTTTTTT. It encodes CASSLMAGNAGELFF.